A selection of T cell receptor beta chains follows, all from one sample in a study of blood T cell repertoires in COVID-19. Sequencing used immunoSEQ multiplex PCR; TCRdb keeps in-frame clones, though not all of them. This sample has approximately 150,000 clones, with approximately 84% found just once. The source material was PBMCs or T cells enriched from blood (not recorded which). The receptors shown here come from a woman in her forties or fifties with acute COVID-19. Both conserved end residues are part of each CDR3. D genes are given only for firm matches. A clone size is listed for some rows: how often the clone was seen (once, few, many), or a class if it is expanded.

d_call,clone_size,j_call,v_call,cdr3_nt,cdr3_aa
.,.,TRBJ2-5,TRBV12-3/TRBV12-4,TGTGCCAGCAGTGGCGGGGTGGTGGAGACCCAGTACTTC,CASSGGVVETQYF
TRBD2,.,TRBJ2-1,TRBV7-2,TGTGCCAGCAGCTTCCAGGGACTAGCGGGAGCTCGTTACAATGAGCAGTTCTTC,CASSFQGLAGARYNEQFF
TRBD2,.,TRBJ2-7,TRBV9,TGTGCCAGCAGCTCTAGCGGGAGCGACGAGCAGTACTTC,CASSSSGSDEQYF
.,few,TRBJ2-1,TRBV3-1/TRBV3-2,TGTGCCAGCAGCCAGACGAGGGATTACAATGAGCAGTTCTTC,CASSQTRDYNEQFF
.,.,TRBJ1-2,TRBV21-1,TGTGCCAGCAGCATACAGACAGTGAACCCCTATCAGGGCTACACCTTC,CASSIQTVNPYQGYTF
TRBD2,.,TRBJ2-3,TRBV7-6,TGTGCCAGCAGTGTAAGGACTAGCGGTATAGATACGCAGTATTTT,CASSVRTSGIDTQYF
TRBD1,.,TRBJ2-5,TRBV5-8,TGTGCCAGCAGCTTGGGGTCGTGGGGGACAGGACAAGAGACCCAGTACTTC,CASSLGSWGTGQETQYF
.,.,TRBJ2-7,TRBV30,TGTGCCTGGAGTTTCAGTAAGTACGAGCAGTACTTC,CAWSFSKYEQYF
.,.,TRBJ2-7,TRBV30,TGTGCCTGGAGTTCCCTCTCCTACGAGCAGTACTTC,CAWSSLSYEQYF
.,.,TRBJ1-1,TRBV20-1,TGCAGTGCTAGTAAAGGGGCGGGATTTTCGAACACTGAAGCTTTCTTT,CSASKGAGFSNTEAFF
.,.,TRBJ1-1,TRBV6-1,TGTGCCAGCAGTGAAGATGAACAGGGACGTGAAGCTTTCTTT,CASSEDEQGREAFF
.,few,TRBJ2-7,TRBV27,TGTGCCAGCAGTCCGGGAGTTCGTGGCGGGGTATCTTACGAGCAGTACTTC,CASSPGVRGGVSYEQYF
TRBD2,.,TRBJ2-1,TRBV11-2,TGTGCCAGCAGCTCCCTTAGCGGGGGGCCGTTTTATGAGCAGTTCTTC,CASSSLSGGPFYEQFF
TRBD2,once,TRBJ2-1,TRBV15,TGTGCCACCAGCAGAGATGGGACTGGACTAGCGGGTTCTTACAATGAGCAGTTCTTC,CATSRDGTGLAGSYNEQFF